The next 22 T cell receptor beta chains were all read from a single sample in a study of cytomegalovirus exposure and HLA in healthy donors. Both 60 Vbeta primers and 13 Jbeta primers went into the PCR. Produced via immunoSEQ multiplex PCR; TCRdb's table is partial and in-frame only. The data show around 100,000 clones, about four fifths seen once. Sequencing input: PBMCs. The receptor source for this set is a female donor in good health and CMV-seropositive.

The CDR3 DNA follows: TGTGCCAGCAGTCCTCGGGTTAGCAATCAGCCCCAGCATTTT. Amino acids: CASSPRVSNQPQHF. The rearrangement links TRBV28 to TRBJ1-5; D unresolved. The V gene lost 5 bases and the J gene lost 0 bases, with 8 bases spanning the gap. The CDR3 loop spans 14 amino acids. Germline lookup yields CDR1 MDHEN and CDR2 SYDVKM.

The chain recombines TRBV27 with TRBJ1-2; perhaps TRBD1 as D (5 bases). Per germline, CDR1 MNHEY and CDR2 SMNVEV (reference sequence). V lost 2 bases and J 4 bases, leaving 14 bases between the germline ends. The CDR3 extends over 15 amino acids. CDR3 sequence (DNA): TGTGCCAGCAGTTTAAGCACAGGAGAACCCTATGGCTACACCTTC. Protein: CASSLSTGEPYGYTF.

The CDR3 nucleotides are TGTGCCAGCAATAAGCTACCTTGGGTCAGGGACTGCTACGAGCAGTACTTC. Translation: CASNKLPWVRDCYEQYF. The V and J genes are TRBV6-4 and TRBJ2-7, with a tentative D call TRBD2 (6 bases). Germline lookup yields CDR1 MRHNA and CDR2 SNTAGT. The V end was cut by 7 bases, the J end by 3 bases, with 25 bases between. This CDR3 is built from 17 residues.

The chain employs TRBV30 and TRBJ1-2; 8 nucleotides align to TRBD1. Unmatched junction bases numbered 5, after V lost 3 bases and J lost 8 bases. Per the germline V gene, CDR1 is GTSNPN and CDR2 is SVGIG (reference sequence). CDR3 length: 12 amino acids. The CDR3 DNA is TGTGCCTGGAGGTGGACAGGGACCGGCTACACCTTC. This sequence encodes CAWRWTGTGYTF.

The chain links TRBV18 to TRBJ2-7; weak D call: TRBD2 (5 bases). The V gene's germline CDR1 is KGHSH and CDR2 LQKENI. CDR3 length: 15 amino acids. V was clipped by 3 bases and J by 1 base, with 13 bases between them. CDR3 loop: CASSPRRTGSYEQYF. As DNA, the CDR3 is TGTGCCAGCTCACCCCGGAGGACGGGATCCTACGAGCAGTACTTC.

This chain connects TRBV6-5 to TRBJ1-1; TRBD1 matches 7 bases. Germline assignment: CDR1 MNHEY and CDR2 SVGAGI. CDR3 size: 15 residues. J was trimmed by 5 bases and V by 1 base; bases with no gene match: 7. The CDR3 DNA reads TGTGCCAGCAGTTACTGGCGACAGGGTTGGACTGAAGCTTTCTTT. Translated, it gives CASSYWRQGWTEAFF.

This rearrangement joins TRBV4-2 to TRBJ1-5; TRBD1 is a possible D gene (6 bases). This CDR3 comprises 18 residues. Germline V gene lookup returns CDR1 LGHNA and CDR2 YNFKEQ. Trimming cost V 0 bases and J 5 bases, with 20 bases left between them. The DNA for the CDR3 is TGTGCCAGCAGCCAAGATACCCCCGGCAGGGGAGCCCATCAGCCCCAGCATTTT. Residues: CASSQDTPGRGAHQPQHF.

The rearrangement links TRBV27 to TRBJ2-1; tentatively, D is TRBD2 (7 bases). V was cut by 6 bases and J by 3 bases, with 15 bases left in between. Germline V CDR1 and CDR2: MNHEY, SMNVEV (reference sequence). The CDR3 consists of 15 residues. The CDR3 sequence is CASSLLGGLYNEQFF. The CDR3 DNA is TGTGCCAGCAGCCTTTTGGGGGGGCTCTACAATGAGCAGTTCTTC.

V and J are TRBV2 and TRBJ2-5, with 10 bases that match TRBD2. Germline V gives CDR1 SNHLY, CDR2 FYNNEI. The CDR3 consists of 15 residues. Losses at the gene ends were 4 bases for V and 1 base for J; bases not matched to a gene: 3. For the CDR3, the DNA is TGTGCCAGCAGTGGGACTAGCGGAACCCAAGAGACCCAGTACTTC. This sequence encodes CASSGTSGTQETQYF.

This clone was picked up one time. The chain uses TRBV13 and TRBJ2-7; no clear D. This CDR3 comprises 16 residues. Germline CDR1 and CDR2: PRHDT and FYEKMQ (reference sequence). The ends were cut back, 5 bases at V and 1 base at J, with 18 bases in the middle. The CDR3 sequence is CASSPVSGVSSYEQYF. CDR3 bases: TGTGCCAGCAGCCCCGTGTCAGGCGTAAGTTCCTACGAGCAGTACTTC.

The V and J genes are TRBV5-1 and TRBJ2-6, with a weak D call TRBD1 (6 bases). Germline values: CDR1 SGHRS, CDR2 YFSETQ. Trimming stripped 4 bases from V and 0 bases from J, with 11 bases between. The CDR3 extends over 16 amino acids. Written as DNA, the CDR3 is TGCGCCAGCAGCACCCTACAGGGCTCTGGGGCCAACGTCCTGACTTTC. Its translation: CASSTLQGSGANVLTF.

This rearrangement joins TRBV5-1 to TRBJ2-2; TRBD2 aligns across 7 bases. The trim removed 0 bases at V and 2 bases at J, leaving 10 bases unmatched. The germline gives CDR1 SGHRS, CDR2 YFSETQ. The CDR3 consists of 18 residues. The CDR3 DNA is TGCGCCAGCAGCTTGGGCCTTCGTGGGACTACAAACACCGGGGAGCTGTTTTTT. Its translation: CASSLGLRGTTNTGELFF.

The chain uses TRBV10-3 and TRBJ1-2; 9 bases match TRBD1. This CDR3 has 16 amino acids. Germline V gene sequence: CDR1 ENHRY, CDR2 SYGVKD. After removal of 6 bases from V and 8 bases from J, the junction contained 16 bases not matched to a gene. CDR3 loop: CAISPGQGTSRGGYTF. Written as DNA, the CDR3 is TGTGCCATCAGCCCAGGACAGGGGACTTCAAGAGGCGGCTACACCTTC.

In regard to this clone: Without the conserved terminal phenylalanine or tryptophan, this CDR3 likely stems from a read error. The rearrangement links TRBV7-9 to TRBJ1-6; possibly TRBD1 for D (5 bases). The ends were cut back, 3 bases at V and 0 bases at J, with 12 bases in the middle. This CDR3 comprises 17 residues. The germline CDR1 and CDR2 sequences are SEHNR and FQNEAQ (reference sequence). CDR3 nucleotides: TGTGCCAGCAGCTTTACGCAGGGTAGCTCCTATAATTCACCCCTCCACTCT. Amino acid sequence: CASSFTQGSSYNSPLHS.

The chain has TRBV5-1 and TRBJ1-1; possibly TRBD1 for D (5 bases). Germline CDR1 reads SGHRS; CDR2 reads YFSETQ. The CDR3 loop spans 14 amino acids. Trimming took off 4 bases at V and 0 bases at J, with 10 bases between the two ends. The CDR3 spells CASSPRGMNTEAFF. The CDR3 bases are TGCGCCAGCAGCCCTAGGGGCATGAACACTGAAGCTTTCTTT.

For the CDR3, the DNA is TGTGCCAGCAGCAAAATGTCGACAGGGGGGTATGAAAAACTGTTTTTT. Amino acid sequence: CASSKMSTGGYEKLFF. The J gene is TRBJ1-4, the V gene TRBV7-6, with 9 bases aligning to TRBD1. The CDR3 has 16 amino acids. V lost 5 bases to trimming and J lost 6 bases; unmatched junction nucleotides: 10. CDR1 SGHVS and CDR2 FNYEAQ come from the germline V gene. The variable domain in full, with the rest retrieved from reference TRBV7-6 and TRBJ1-4, is GAGVSQSPRYKVTKRGQDVALRCDPISGHVSLYWYRQALGQGPEFLTYFNYEAQQDKSGLPNDRFSAERPEGSISTLTIQRTEQRDSAMYRCASSKMSTGGYEKLFFGSGTQLSVL.

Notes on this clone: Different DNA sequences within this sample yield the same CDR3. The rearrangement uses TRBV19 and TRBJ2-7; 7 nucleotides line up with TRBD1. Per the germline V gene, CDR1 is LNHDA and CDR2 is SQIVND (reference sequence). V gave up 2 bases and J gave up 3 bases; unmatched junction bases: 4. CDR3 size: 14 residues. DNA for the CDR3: TGTGCCAGTAGTATAAGGGCAGGGGGCTACGAGCAGTACTTC. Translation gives CASSIRAGGYEQYF.

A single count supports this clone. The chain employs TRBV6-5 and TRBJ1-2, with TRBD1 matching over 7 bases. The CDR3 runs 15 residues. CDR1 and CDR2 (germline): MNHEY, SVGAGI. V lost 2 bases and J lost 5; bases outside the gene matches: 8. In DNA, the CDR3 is TGTGCCAGCAGTTACGCAGACAGGGCTCAGTATGGCTACACCTTC. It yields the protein CASSYADRAQYGYTF.

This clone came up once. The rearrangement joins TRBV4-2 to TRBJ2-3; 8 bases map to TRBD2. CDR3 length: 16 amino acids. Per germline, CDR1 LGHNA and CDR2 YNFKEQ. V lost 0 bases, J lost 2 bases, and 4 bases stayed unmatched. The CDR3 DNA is TGTGCCAGCAGCCAAGATTCACTAGCGGCCACAGATACGCAGTATTTT. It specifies CASSQDSLAATDTQYF.

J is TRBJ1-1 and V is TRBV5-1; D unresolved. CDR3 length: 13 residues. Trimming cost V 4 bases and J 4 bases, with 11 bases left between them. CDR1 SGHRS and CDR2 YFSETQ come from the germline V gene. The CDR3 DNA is TGCGCCAGCAGCCTAAGAGCTTTCACTGAAGCTTTCTTT. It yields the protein CASSLRAFTEAFF.

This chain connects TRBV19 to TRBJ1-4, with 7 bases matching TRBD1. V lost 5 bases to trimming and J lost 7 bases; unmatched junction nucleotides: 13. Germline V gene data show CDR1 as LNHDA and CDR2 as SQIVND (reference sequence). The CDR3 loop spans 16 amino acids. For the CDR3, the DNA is TGTGCCAGTAGTGCAGGGACAGCTCTACGTGGTGAAAAACTGTTTTTT. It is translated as CASSAGTALRGEKLFF. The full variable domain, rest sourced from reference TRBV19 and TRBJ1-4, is DGGITQSPKYLFRKEGQNVTLSCEQNLNHDAMYWYRQDPGQGLRLIYYSQIVNDFQKGDIAEGYSVSREKKESFPLTVTSAQKNPTAFYLCASSAGTALRGEKLFFGSGTQLSVL.

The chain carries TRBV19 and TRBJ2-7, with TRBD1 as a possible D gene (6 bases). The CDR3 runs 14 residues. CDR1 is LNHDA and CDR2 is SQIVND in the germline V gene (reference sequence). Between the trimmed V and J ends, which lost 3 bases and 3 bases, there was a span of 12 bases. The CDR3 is CASSMRTALYEQYF. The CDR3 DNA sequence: TGTGCCAGTAGTATGAGGACAGCCCTCTACGAGCAGTACTTC. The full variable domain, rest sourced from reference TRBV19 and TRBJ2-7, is DGGITQSPKYLFRKEGQNVTLSCEQNLNHDAMYWYRQDPGQGLRLIYYSQIVNDFQKGDIAEGYSVSREKKESFPLTVTSAQKNPTAFYLCASSMRTALYEQYFGPGTRLTVT.